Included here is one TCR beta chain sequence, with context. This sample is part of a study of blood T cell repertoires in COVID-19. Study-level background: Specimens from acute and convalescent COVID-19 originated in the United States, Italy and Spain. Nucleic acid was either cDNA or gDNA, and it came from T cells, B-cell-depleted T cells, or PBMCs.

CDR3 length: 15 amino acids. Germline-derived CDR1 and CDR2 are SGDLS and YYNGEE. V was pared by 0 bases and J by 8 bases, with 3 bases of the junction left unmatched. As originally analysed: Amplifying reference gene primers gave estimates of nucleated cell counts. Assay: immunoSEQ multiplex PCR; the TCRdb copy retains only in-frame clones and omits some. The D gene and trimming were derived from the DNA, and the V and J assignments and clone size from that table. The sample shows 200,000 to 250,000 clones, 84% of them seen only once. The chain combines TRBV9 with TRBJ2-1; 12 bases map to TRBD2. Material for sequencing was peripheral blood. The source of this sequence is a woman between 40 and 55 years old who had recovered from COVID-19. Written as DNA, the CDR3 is TGTGCCAGCAGCGTAGCTAGCGGGGGGGCGTATGAGCAGTTCTTC. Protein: CASSVASGGAYEQFF.